This T cell receptor beta chain was profiled in a study of blood T cell repertoires in COVID-19. Study overall: The United States, Italy and Spain supplied acute and convalescent COVID-19 samples. From T cells, B-cell-depleted T cells, or PBMCs came the material, which was cDNA or gDNA.

Sequenced by immunoSEQ multiplex PCR; TCRdb stores in-frame clones only, minus some. This repertoire shows approximately 50,000 clones, around three quarters found once; its top ten account for 25%. V was clipped by 4 bases and J by 3 bases, with 15 bases between them. Germline CDR1 is WSHSY and CDR2 is SAAADI. The CDR3 contains 15 residues. This clonotype was obtained from a man between 65 and 85 years old with acute or convalescent COVID-19. The chain employs TRBV10-2 and TRBJ2-5, with TRBD2 as a possible D gene (5 bases). Specimen: peripheral blood. CDR3: CASSVWLAVKETQYF. The CDR3, as DNA: TGCGCCAGCAGTGTTTGGCTAGCAGTGAAAGAGACCCAGTACTTC.